What follows are 27 T cell receptor beta chains derived from one specimen sequenced in a study of blood T cell repertoires in COVID-19. TCRdb's copy holds only in-frame clones and misses some; the assay was immunoSEQ multiplex PCR. The table shows roughly 430,000 clones, with 70% to 90% occurring only once. Source material: PBMCs or T cells enriched from blood (not recorded which). These receptors originate from a woman aged 40 to 55 with acute COVID-19.

This chain joins TRBV4-2 and TRBJ2-1; 13 bases line up with TRBD2. After removal of 2 bases from V and 10 bases from J, the junction contained 14 bases not matched to a gene. This CDR3 is 18 amino acids long. Germline CDR1 reads LGHNA; CDR2 reads YNFKEQ. The CDR3 DNA is TGTGCCAGCAGCCAAAGTCCTCGGGGGACTAGCGGGGTTCGGGAGCAGTTCTTC. It encodes CASSQSPRGTSGVREQFF.

The J gene is TRBJ2-7, the V gene TRBV5-1; 7 bases map to TRBD1. The V and J ends lost 3 bases and 7 bases, in that order; junction bases with no gene match: 16. Germline lookup yields CDR1 SGHRS and CDR2 YFSETQ. The CDR3 has 16 residues. In nucleotides, the CDR3 is TGCGCCAGCAGCTATACAGGGGCCCTGGCGCCAAGAGAGCAGTACTTC. Protein: CASSYTGALAPREQYF.

The chain joins TRBV5-1 to TRBJ2-5; D is undetermined. Germline CDR1 is SGHRS and CDR2 is YFSETQ. The V end lost 2 bases, the J end lost 1 base, and 9 bases lay between the germline ends. The CDR3 loop spans 14 amino acids. CDR3 DNA: TGCGCCAGCAGCTTACAGAGTACCCAAGAGACCCAGTACTTC. It specifies CASSLQSTQETQYF. The complete variable domain, with remaining parts taken from reference TRBV5-1 and TRBJ2-5, reads KAGVTQTPRYLIKTRGQQVTLSCSPISGHRSVSWYQQTPGQGLQFLFEYFSETQRNKGNFPGRFSGRQFSNSRSEMNVSTLELGDSALYLCASSLQSTQETQYFGPGTRLLVL.

The J gene is TRBJ2-5, the V gene TRBV12-3 or TRBV12-4; TRBD1 might be the D (5 bases). V was pared by 2 bases and J by 5 bases, with 9 bases between. The CDR3 covers 13 residues. DNA for the CDR3: TGTGCCAGCAGTTTAAGGGGATGGGAGACCCAGTACTTC. Amino acid sequence: CASSLRGWETQYF.

The chain has TRBV7-9 and TRBJ2-7; TRBD2 is a possible D gene (5 bases). This CDR3 has 14 residues. V lost 5 bases and J 5 bases, leaving 16 bases between the germline ends. Germline-derived CDR1 and CDR2 are SEHNR and FQNEAQ (reference sequence). The CDR3 spells CASSAQRNKDEQYF. In DNA, the CDR3 is TGTGCCAGCAGCGCTCAGCGGAATAAAGACGAGCAGTACTTC.

CDR3 region: CASSPSRAGHGYTF. In DNA, the CDR3 is TGTGCCAGCAGCCCCAGTAGGGCAGGGCACGGCTACACCTTC. The rearrangement links TRBV3-1 (or the pseudogene TRBV3-2) to TRBJ1-2; TRBD1 might be the D (5 bases). Germline lookup yields CDR1 LGHDT and CDR2 YNNKEL (reference sequence). The length of the CDR3 is 14 residues. Trimming cost V 4 bases and J 8 bases, with 17 bases left between them.

V gene TRBV13 combines with J gene TRBJ2-7; possible D gene TRBD1, 7 bases. Germline assignment: CDR1 PRHDT and CDR2 FYEKMQ (reference sequence). CDR3 length: 14 amino acids. The V end lost 5 bases, the J end lost 0 bases, and 11 bases lay between the germline ends. This CDR3 reads CASSRRGLSYEQYF. CDR3 nucleotides: TGTGCCAGCAGCCGGAGGGGGCTCTCCTACGAGCAGTACTTC.

The CDR3 DNA reads as TGTGCCTGGAACCCCACCCCCGCGGGCAGGGGCACTGAAGCTTTCTTT. This sequence encodes CAWNPTPAGRGTEAFF. V gene TRBV30 combines with J gene TRBJ1-1; possible D gene TRBD1, 6 bases. Germline V gene lookup returns CDR1 GTSNPN and CDR2 SVGIG (reference sequence). The CDR3 has 16 residues. Trimming left V 4 bases short and J 4 bases short, with 22 bases between.

This chain joins TRBV3-1 (or the pseudogene TRBV3-2) and TRBJ1-4, with 9 bases fitting TRBD1. The germline V gene encodes CDR1 LGHDT and CDR2 YNNKEL (reference sequence). The ends lost 3 bases at V and 4 bases at J; junction bases unmatched: 3. The CDR3 has 15 amino acids. The CDR3 here is CASSHPGQGNEKLFF. The CDR3 DNA reads TGTGCCAGCAGCCATCCGGGACAGGGTAATGAAAAACTGTTTTTT.

The CDR3 reads CASSIRTGNNYGYTF. As DNA, the CDR3 is TGTGCCAGCAGTATAAGGACAGGGAATAACTATGGCTACACCTTC. The V gene is TRBV27, the J gene TRBJ1-2, with TRBD1 identical over 8 bases. J lost 1 base, V lost 5 bases, and 6 bases had no gene match. The CDR3 is 15 residues long. The germline gives CDR1 MNHEY, CDR2 SMNVEV (reference sequence).

Only a few counts were recorded for this clone. The CDR3, as DNA: TGTGCCAGCAGCGAGGCCGGGACAGGCAATCAGCCCCAGCATTTT. As protein: CASSEAGTGNQPQHF. The rearrangement uses TRBV7-9 and TRBJ1-5; TRBD1 matches 7 bases. This CDR3 contains 15 residues. V dropped 5 bases and J dropped 2; count of bases not matched to a gene: 6. Germline V gene data show CDR1 as SEHNR and CDR2 as FQNEAQ (reference sequence).

This chain links TRBV9 with TRBJ2-3, with D unclear. V lost 1 base, J lost 1 base, and 10 bases lay in between. The V gene's germline CDR1 is SGDLS and CDR2 YYNGEE. There are 15 residues in the CDR3. CDR3 sequence: CASSVSAFGTDTQYF. In nucleotides, the CDR3 is TGTGCCAGCAGCGTAAGCGCCTTTGGCACAGATACGCAGTATTTT.

The genes are TRBV6-2 or TRBV6-3 and TRBJ1-2; the D gene is possibly TRBD1 (6 bases). Trimming removed 4 bases at V and 5 bases at J, with 20 bases between. The CDR3 loop spans 16 amino acids. Germline V CDR1 and CDR2: MNHEY, SVGEGT. Written as DNA, the CDR3 is TGTGCCAGCAGTTCCTACGGACAGACGAAGCGATATGGCTACACCTTC. As protein: CASSSYGQTKRYGYTF.

V and J are TRBV6-5 and TRBJ2-1; 7 bases agree with TRBD2. The CDR3 extends over 15 amino acids. Unmatched junction bases numbered 10, after V lost 10 bases and J lost 1 base. Per germline, CDR1 MNHEY and CDR2 SVGAGI. CDR3 sequence (DNA): TGTGCCATCAAGAGCGGGGCACTATCCTACAATGAGCAGTTCTTC. It encodes CAIKSGALSYNEQFF.

The table lists this clone with a count of one. The CDR3 reads CATSDARYQETQYF. CDR3 DNA: TGTGCCACCAGTGATGCCAGGTATCAAGAGACCCAGTACTTC. The chain links TRBV24-1 to TRBJ2-5; D is uncertain. The ends were cut back, 3 bases at V and 2 bases at J, with 9 bases in the middle. Germline CDR1 and CDR2: KGHDR and SFDVKD. CDR3 length: 14 residues.

This chain joins TRBV29-1 and TRBJ2-5; no definite D call. The V end lost 3 bases, the J end lost 4 bases, and 12 bases lay between the germline ends. The CDR3 has 13 residues. CDR1 is SQVTM, CDR2 ANQGSEA, per germline. In nucleotides, the CDR3 is TGCAGCGTTGATAAGGCCGGCGGAGAGACCCAGTACTTC. The encoded protein is CSVDKAGGETQYF. Full variable domain (rest looked up from reference TRBV29-1 and TRBJ2-5): SAVISQKPSRDICQRGTSLTIQCQVDSQVTMMFWYRQQPGQSLTLIATANQGSEATYESGFVIDKFPISRPNLTFSTLTVSNMSPEDSSIYLCSVDKAGGETQYFGPGTRLLVL.

The table lists this clone with a count of one. The chain recombines TRBV4-1 with TRBJ1-1; D uncertain. The CDR3 has 14 amino acids. Trimming removed 2 bases at V and 0 bases at J, with 7 bases between. Germline V gene lookup returns CDR1 MGHRA and CDR2 YSYEKL. CDR3 DNA: TGCGCCAGCAGCCAATTCCCCTTGAACACTGAAGCTTTCTTT. Translating gives CASSQFPLNTEAFF.

The V call is TRBV2, the J call TRBJ1-2; 9 bases agree with TRBD1. This CDR3 contains 14 residues. The trim removed 6 bases at V and 5 bases at J, leaving 7 bases unmatched. Germline values: CDR1 SNHLY, CDR2 FYNNEI. As DNA, the CDR3 is TGTGCCAGCAGCCGGGACAGGGTCGGATATGGCTACACCTTC. This translates into CASSRDRVGYGYTF.

The chain links TRBV6-5 to TRBJ1-2; possible D gene TRBD1, 5 bases. Germline V lookup: CDR1 MNHEY, CDR2 SVGAGI. The CDR3 spans 14 residues. Trimming took 4 bases from V and 2 from J, leaving 11 bases between them. CDR3 DNA: TGTGCCAGCAGTTTGGGCAGGGTAAACTATGGCTACACCTTC. Translated, it gives CASSLGRVNYGYTF.

This clone has only one observation. The chain has TRBV29-1 and TRBJ1-1, with TRBD1 matching 7 bases. CDR1 and CDR2 from the germline V gene are SQVTM and ANQGSEA. Germline trimming cut 5 bases from V and 4 bases from J; bases unmatched to any gene: 4. The CDR3 spans 12 residues. The CDR3 region is CSVNRGSTEAFF. CDR3 coding DNA: TGCAGCGTTAACAGGGGTAGCACTGAAGCTTTCTTT.

V usage is TRBV20-1 and J usage is TRBJ2-1; D perhaps matches TRBD2 (7 bases). The germline V gene has CDR1 DFQATT and CDR2 SNEGSKA (reference sequence). CDR3 length equals 17 residues. V was clipped by 3 bases and J by 8 bases, with 26 bases between them. The CDR3 region is CSASKGGAGNNIHEQFF. The DNA of the CDR3 is TGCAGTGCTAGTAAAGGGGGAGCGGGGAACAATATCCATGAGCAGTTCTTC.

V and J are TRBV18 and TRBJ2-4; 15 nucleotides match TRBD2. CDR1 and CDR2 from the germline V gene are KGHSH and LQKENI. V was pared by 8 bases and J by 4 bases, with 0 bases of the junction left unmatched. The CDR3 has 14 residues. The chain's CDR3 is CASGLAGGKNIQYF. The CDR3 DNA sequence: TGTGCCAGCGGACTAGCGGGGGGGAAAAACATTCAGTACTTC.

The chain links TRBV5-1 to TRBJ1-1; 7 bases agree with TRBD1. The CDR3 runs to 12 residues. V gave up 4 bases and J gave up 8 bases; unmatched junction bases: 5. Germline V gives CDR1 SGHRS, CDR2 YFSETQ. The CDR3: CASSPGQAEAFF. Written as DNA, the CDR3 is TGCGCCAGCAGCCCTGGACAGGCCGAAGCTTTCTTT.

The chain couples TRBV5-1 to TRBJ2-3; D not certain. This CDR3 comprises 14 residues. CDR1 is SGHRS and CDR2 is YFSETQ in the germline V gene. V dropped 5 bases and J dropped 4 bases, with 14 bases sitting between them. The DNA of the CDR3 is TGCGCCAGCAGTCCAAAAACGGTAGCAGATACGCAGTATTTT. Amino acids: CASSPKTVADTQYF.

A few counts support this clone. This rearrangement joins TRBV5-6 to TRBJ1-4; D is perhaps TRBD1 (5 bases). V lost 1 base and J lost 8, with 21 bases in between. CDR3 length: 17 residues. Germline V gene sequence: CDR1 SGHDT, CDR2 YYEEEE. The CDR3 coding sequence is TGTGCCAGCAGCTTGTGGCCCGACAGTCCCCAGGAGGAAAAACTGTTTTTT. Encoded protein: CASSLWPDSPQEEKLFF.

V is TRBV19 and J is TRBJ1-1, with no clear D. V lost 4 bases and J lost 4, with 13 bases in between. CDR3 length: 14 amino acids. Germline V gene lookup returns CDR1 LNHDA and CDR2 SQIVND (reference sequence). This CDR3 is CASSTISGSTEAFF. CDR3 nucleotides: TGTGCCAGTAGTACGATTTCGGGTAGCACTGAAGCTTTCTTT.

The J gene is TRBJ1-5, the V gene TRBV11-3, with D possibly being TRBD1 (6 bases). The V gene's germline CDR1 is SGHNT and CDR2 YENEEA. The CDR3 is 13 residues long. Trimming took off 7 bases at V and 6 bases at J, with 13 bases between the two ends. This CDR3 is CASTKTGSQPQHF. DNA for the CDR3: TGTGCCAGCACCAAGACAGGCTCTCAGCCCCAGCATTTT.